A selection of T cell receptor beta chains follows, all from one sample in a study of cytomegalovirus exposure and HLA in healthy donors. Profiling relied on immunoSEQ multiplex PCR, and the TCRdb table lists in-frame clones only, not all of them. The sample shows approximately 170,000 clones, 65% to 70% of them seen only once. The sample consisted of PBMCs. The receptors come from a woman younger than 35 in good health and CMV-seropositive. CDR3s include the opening cysteine and the closing phenylalanine or tryptophan. The D gene is left open where the match is weak. Size values are once, few and many counts, or a class for expanded clones, and some rows have none.

d_call: .; clone_size: .; v_call: TRBV7-8; j_call: TRBJ2-7; cdr3_aa: CASSLVVLEGRRGEQYF; cdr3_nt: TGTGCCAGCAGCTTAGTGGTTCTGGAGGGGCGGCGGGGCGAGCAGTACTTC
d_call: TRBD1; clone_size: few; v_call: TRBV7-9; j_call: TRBJ1-6; cdr3_aa: CASSAVTGENSPLHF; cdr3_nt: TGTGCCAGCAGCGCCGTGACAGGGGAAAATTCACCCCTCCACTTT
d_call: .; clone_size: .; v_call: TRBV5-4; j_call: TRBJ2-3; cdr3_aa: CASSLVPDSTDTQYF; cdr3_nt: TGTGCCAGCAGCTTGGTTCCAGATAGCACAGATACGCAGTATTTT
d_call: TRBD1; clone_size: .; v_call: TRBV27; j_call: TRBJ2-7; cdr3_aa: CASSFGTGSYEQYF; cdr3_nt: TGTGCCAGCAGTTTTGGGACAGGGAGTTACGAGCAGTACTTC
d_call: .; clone_size: .; v_call: TRBV29-1; j_call: TRBJ1-1; cdr3_aa: CSVDETGWMNTEAFF; cdr3_nt: TGCAGCGTGGATGAGACAGGATGGATGAACACTGAAGCTTTCTTT
d_call: TRBD1; clone_size: .; v_call: TRBV4-3; j_call: TRBJ2-7; cdr3_aa: CASSQEDRGLTYEQYF; cdr3_nt: TGCGCCAGCAGCCAAGAGGACAGGGGGCTAACCTACGAGCAGTACTTC
d_call: .; clone_size: .; v_call: TRBV30; j_call: TRBJ1-5; cdr3_aa: CAWSVRLSHQPQHF; cdr3_nt: TGTGCCTGGAGTGTACGACTGTCGCATCAGCCCCAGCATTTT
d_call: .; clone_size: .; v_call: TRBV6-1; j_call: TRBJ1-5; cdr3_aa: CASSGERGFGNQPQHF; cdr3_nt: TGTGCCAGCAGTGGGGAAAGAGGGTTCGGCAATCAGCCCCAGCATTTT
d_call: .; clone_size: .; v_call: TRBV19; j_call: TRBJ2-5; cdr3_aa: CASSGSGTLQETQYF; cdr3_nt: TGTGCCAGTAGTGGGTCCGGGACACTACAAGAGACCCAGTACTTC
d_call: TRBD1; clone_size: once; v_call: TRBV6-1; j_call: TRBJ2-3; cdr3_aa: CASSEVGGQGLPTDTQYF; cdr3_nt: TGTGCCAGCAGTGAGGTTGGGGGACAGGGCCTCCCCACAGATACGCAGTATTTT
d_call: .; clone_size: .; v_call: TRBV7-2; j_call: TRBJ2-5; cdr3_aa: CASSYRGQETQYF; cdr3_nt: TGTGCCAGCAGCTATAGAGGGCAAGAGACCCAGTACTTC
d_call: TRBD2; clone_size: .; v_call: TRBV7-9; j_call: TRBJ2-6; cdr3_aa: CASNPSGSMSGANVLTF; cdr3_nt: TGTGCCAGCAACCCTAGCGGGAGTATGTCTGGGGCCAACGTCCTGACTTTC
d_call: TRBD2; clone_size: .; v_call: TRBV19; j_call: TRBJ2-1; cdr3_aa: CASSILCEGSEATSGRYNEQFF; cdr3_nt: TGTGCCAGTAGTATCCTCTGCGAAGGGTCCGAGGCGACTAGCGGGAGGTACAATGAGCAGTTCTTC
d_call: .; clone_size: .; v_call: TRBV6-5; j_call: TRBJ1-5; cdr3_aa: CASSYDAGGNQPQHF; cdr3_nt: TGTGCCAGCAGTTACGACGCCGGGGGGAATCAGCCCCAGCATTTT
d_call: .; clone_size: .; v_call: TRBV27; j_call: TRBJ1-1; cdr3_aa: CASRSERYEAFF; cdr3_nt: TGTGCCAGCCGATCTGAGCGATATGAAGCTTTCTTT
d_call: TRBD1; clone_size: .; v_call: TRBV6-5; j_call: TRBJ1-6; cdr3_aa: CASSKGTGRNSPLHF; cdr3_nt: TGTGCCAGCAGTAAGGGGACAGGGCGTAATTCACCCCTCCACTTT
d_call: .; clone_size: few; v_call: TRBV5-1; j_call: TRBJ2-3; cdr3_aa: CASSLDREGDTQYF; cdr3_nt: TGCGCCAGCAGCTTGGACAGGGAGGGAGATACGCAGTATTTT
d_call: .; clone_size: .; v_call: TRBV7-9; j_call: TRBJ1-1; cdr3_aa: CASSLAGRAEAFF; cdr3_nt: TGTGCCAGCAGCCTAGCAGGGAGAGCTGAAGCTTTCTTT
d_call: TRBD2; clone_size: .; v_call: TRBV19; j_call: TRBJ2-5; cdr3_aa: CASSIDSGGPAGETQYF; cdr3_nt: TGTGCCAGTAGTATAGATTCGGGGGGGCCCGCTGGAGAGACCCAGTACTTC
d_call: TRBD2; clone_size: .; v_call: TRBV9; j_call: TRBJ2-2; cdr3_aa: CASTRGGGGAGELFF; cdr3_nt: TGTGCCAGCACCCGTGGCGGGGGTGGAGCCGGGGAGCTGTTTTTT
d_call: .; clone_size: .; v_call: TRBV27; j_call: TRBJ2-2; cdr3_aa: CASSSQSGGTGELFF; cdr3_nt: TGTGCCAGCAGTTCCCAATCAGGGGGGACCGGGGAGCTGTTTTTT
d_call: .; clone_size: few; v_call: TRBV6-5; j_call: TRBJ2-7; cdr3_aa: CASSLYRGALYEQYF; cdr3_nt: TGTGCCAGCAGCCTTTACCGGGGAGCCCTCTACGAGCAGTACTTC
d_call: .; clone_size: once; v_call: TRBV19; j_call: TRBJ1-1; cdr3_aa: CASSIHGRSGEAFF; cdr3_nt: TGTGCCAGTAGTATTCACGGCAGGTCAGGTGAAGCTTTCTTT
d_call: .; clone_size: .; v_call: TRBV7-3; j_call: TRBJ2-5; cdr3_aa: CASSRSGQETQYF; cdr3_nt: TGTGCCAGCAGCCGTAGCGGCCAAGAGACCCAGTACTTC
d_call: TRBD1; clone_size: .; v_call: TRBV7-2; j_call: TRBJ2-4; cdr3_aa: CASSLEGAVVAKNIQYF; cdr3_nt: TGTGCCAGCAGCTTAGAGGGGGCGGTAGTAGCCAAAAACATTCAGTACTTC
d_call: .; clone_size: .; v_call: TRBV29-1; j_call: TRBJ1-2; cdr3_aa: CSAKSTRRSHYGYTF; cdr3_nt: TGCAGCGCAAAGTCGACACGGAGGAGTCACTATGGCTACACCTTC
d_call: TRBD1; clone_size: .; v_call: TRBV19; j_call: TRBJ2-7; cdr3_aa: CASSIRDRYYEQYF; cdr3_nt: TGTGCCAGTAGTATCCGGGACAGGTACTACGAGCAGTACTTC
d_call: .; clone_size: few; v_call: TRBV27; j_call: TRBJ1-1; cdr3_aa: CASRPRGRIPEAFF; cdr3_nt: TGTGCCAGCAGGCCCCGCGGGCGGATCCCTGAAGCTTTCTTT
d_call: TRBD2; clone_size: few; v_call: TRBV29-1; j_call: TRBJ2-1; cdr3_aa: CSVRTSGVYNEQFF; cdr3_nt: TGCAGCGTGCGGACTAGCGGGGTTTACAATGAGCAGTTCTTC
d_call: TRBD2; clone_size: .; v_call: TRBV2; j_call: TRBJ2-5; cdr3_aa: CASRSGLAGGEQETQYF; cdr3_nt: TGTGCCAGCAGAAGTGGACTAGCGGGAGGGGAACAAGAGACCCAGTACTTC
d_call: .; clone_size: .; v_call: TRBV27; j_call: TRBJ2-7; cdr3_aa: CASSPREAHYEQYF; cdr3_nt: TGTGCCAGCAGCCCCAGGGAGGCGCACTACGAGCAGTACTTC
d_call: .; clone_size: .; v_call: TRBV28; j_call: TRBJ2-5; cdr3_aa: CASSLGGWETQYF; cdr3_nt: TGTGCCAGCAGTTTGGGGGGTTGGGAGACCCAGTACTTC
d_call: TRBD2; clone_size: .; v_call: TRBV4-1; j_call: TRBJ2-5; cdr3_aa: CASSQGRQAGASGETQYF; cdr3_nt: TGCGCCAGCAGCCAAGGGAGGCAAGCGGGGGCGTCAGGGGAGACCCAGTACTTC
d_call: .; clone_size: .; v_call: TRBV4-2; j_call: TRBJ1-2; cdr3_aa: CASSQGGADYGYTF; cdr3_nt: TGTGCCAGCAGCCAAGGGGGCGCCGACTATGGCTACACCTTC
d_call: .; clone_size: .; v_call: TRBV29-1; j_call: TRBJ1-3; cdr3_aa: CSAFRPAGNTIYF; cdr3_nt: TGCAGCGCCTTCAGGCCAGCCGGAAACACCATATATTTT
d_call: .; clone_size: .; v_call: TRBV30; j_call: TRBJ2-7; cdr3_aa: CAWSGDPLSYEQYF; cdr3_nt: TGTGCCTGGAGCGGGGATCCGCTCTCCTACGAGCAGTACTTC
d_call: TRBD2; clone_size: .; v_call: TRBV7-9; j_call: TRBJ2-4; cdr3_aa: CASSPGGWGNIQYF; cdr3_nt: TGTGCCAGCAGCCCCGGGGGGTGGGGAAACATTCAGTACTTC
d_call: TRBD1; clone_size: .; v_call: TRBV27; j_call: TRBJ1-5; cdr3_aa: CASSLSRGLQPQHF; cdr3_nt: TGTGCCAGCAGTTTATCCAGGGGGCTTCAGCCCCAGCATTTT
d_call: .; clone_size: .; v_call: TRBV5-6; j_call: TRBJ1-2; cdr3_aa: CASSWISEGYTF; cdr3_nt: TGTGCCAGCAGCTGGATCTCGGAGGGCTACACCTTC
d_call: .; clone_size: once; v_call: TRBV9; j_call: TRBJ2-3; cdr3_aa: CASSAPGGTDTQYF; cdr3_nt: TGTGCCAGCAGCGCCCCAGGGGGCACAGATACGCAGTATTTT
d_call: .; clone_size: once; v_call: TRBV10-3; j_call: TRBJ2-1; cdr3_aa: CAISSQGMRNEQFF; cdr3_nt: TGTGCCATCAGTTCCCAGGGAATGCGCAATGAGCAGTTCTTC
d_call: TRBD2; clone_size: .; v_call: TRBV6-1; j_call: TRBJ2-7; cdr3_aa: CATHFDTSGSYEQYF; cdr3_nt: TGTGCCACCCACTTCGATACTAGCGGGAGTTACGAGCAGTACTTC
d_call: .; clone_size: .; v_call: TRBV6-5; j_call: TRBJ2-7; cdr3_aa: CASSYEGGNEQYF; cdr3_nt: TGTGCCAGCAGTTATGAAGGAGGCAACGAGCAGTACTTC
d_call: TRBD1; clone_size: .; v_call: TRBV6-5; j_call: TRBJ2-4; cdr3_aa: CASSRDSKNIQYF; cdr3_nt: TGTGCCAGCAGTCGGGACAGTAAAAACATTCAGTACTTC
d_call: .; clone_size: .; v_call: TRBV27; j_call: TRBJ1-6; cdr3_aa: CASSYGPTASPLHF; cdr3_nt: TGTGCCAGCAGTTATGGGCCGACAGCTTCACCCCTCCACTTT
d_call: TRBD1; clone_size: .; v_call: TRBV27; j_call: TRBJ1-4; cdr3_aa: CASSLAGQLNEKLFF; cdr3_nt: TGTGCCAGCAGTTTGGCGGGACAGCTTAATGAAAAACTGTTTTTT
d_call: TRBD1; clone_size: once; v_call: TRBV27; j_call: TRBJ2-7; cdr3_aa: CASSSAGTGSYEQYF; cdr3_nt: TGTGCCAGCAGTTCCGCCGGGACAGGGTCCTACGAGCAGTACTTC
d_call: .; clone_size: .; v_call: TRBV5-1; j_call: TRBJ1-1; cdr3_aa: CASSLVPSLEAFF; cdr3_nt: TGCGCCAGCAGCTTGGTCCCTTCCCTGGAAGCTTTCTTT
d_call: TRBD1; clone_size: .; v_call: TRBV19; j_call: TRBJ2-1; cdr3_aa: CATIISGQGYNEQFF; cdr3_nt: TGTGCCACCATAATCTCGGGACAGGGGTACAATGAGCAGTTCTTC